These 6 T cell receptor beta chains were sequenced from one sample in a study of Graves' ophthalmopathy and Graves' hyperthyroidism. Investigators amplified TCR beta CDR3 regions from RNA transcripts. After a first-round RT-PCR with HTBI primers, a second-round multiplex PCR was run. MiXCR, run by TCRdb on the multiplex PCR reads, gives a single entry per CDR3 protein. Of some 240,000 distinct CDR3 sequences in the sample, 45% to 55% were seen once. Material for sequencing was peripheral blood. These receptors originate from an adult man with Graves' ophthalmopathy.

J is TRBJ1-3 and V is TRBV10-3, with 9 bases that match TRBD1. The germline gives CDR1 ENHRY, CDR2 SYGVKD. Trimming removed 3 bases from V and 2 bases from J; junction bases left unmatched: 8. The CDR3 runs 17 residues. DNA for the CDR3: TGTGCCATCAGTGACTTGGGACAGGGAGTAGCTGGAAACACCATATATTTT. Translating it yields CAISDLGQGVAGNTIYF.

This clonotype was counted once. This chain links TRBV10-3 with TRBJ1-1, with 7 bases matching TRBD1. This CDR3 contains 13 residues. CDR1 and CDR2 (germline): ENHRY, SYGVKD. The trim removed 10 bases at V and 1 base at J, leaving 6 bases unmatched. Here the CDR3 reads CASNGQANTEAFF. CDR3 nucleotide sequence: TGTGCCAGCAATGGACAGGCGAACACTGAAGCTTTCTTT.

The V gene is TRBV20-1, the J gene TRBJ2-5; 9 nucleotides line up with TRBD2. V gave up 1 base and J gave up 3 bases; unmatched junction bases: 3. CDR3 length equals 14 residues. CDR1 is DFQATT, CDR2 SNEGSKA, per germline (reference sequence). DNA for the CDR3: TGCAGTGCTAGAGTCCCTAGCGGGAAAGAGACCCAGTACTTC. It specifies CSARVPSGKETQYF.

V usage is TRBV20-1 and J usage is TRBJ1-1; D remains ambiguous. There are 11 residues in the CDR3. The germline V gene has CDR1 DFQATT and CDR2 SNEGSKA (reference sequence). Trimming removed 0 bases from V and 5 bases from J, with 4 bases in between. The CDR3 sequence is CSARDRTEAFF. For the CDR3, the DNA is TGCAGTGCTAGAGACCGTACTGAAGCTTTCTTT.

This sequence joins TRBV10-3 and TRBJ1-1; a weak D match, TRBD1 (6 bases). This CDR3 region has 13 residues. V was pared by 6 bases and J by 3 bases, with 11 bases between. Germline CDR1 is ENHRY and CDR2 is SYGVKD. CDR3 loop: CAIRLGGDTEAFF. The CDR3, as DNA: TGTGCCATCAGACTAGGGGGGGACACTGAAGCTTTCTTT.

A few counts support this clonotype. The CDR3 DNA reads as TGTGCCAGCATCAGGGTCGCCGGGAACACTGAAGCTTTCTTT. This encodes CASIRVAGNTEAFF. The V call is TRBV6-5, the J call TRBJ1-1; TRBD1 is a possible D gene (5 bases). Trimming took off 7 bases at V and 1 base at J, with 13 bases between the two ends. The germline V gene has CDR1 MNHEY and CDR2 SVGAGI. CDR3 length equals 14 residues.